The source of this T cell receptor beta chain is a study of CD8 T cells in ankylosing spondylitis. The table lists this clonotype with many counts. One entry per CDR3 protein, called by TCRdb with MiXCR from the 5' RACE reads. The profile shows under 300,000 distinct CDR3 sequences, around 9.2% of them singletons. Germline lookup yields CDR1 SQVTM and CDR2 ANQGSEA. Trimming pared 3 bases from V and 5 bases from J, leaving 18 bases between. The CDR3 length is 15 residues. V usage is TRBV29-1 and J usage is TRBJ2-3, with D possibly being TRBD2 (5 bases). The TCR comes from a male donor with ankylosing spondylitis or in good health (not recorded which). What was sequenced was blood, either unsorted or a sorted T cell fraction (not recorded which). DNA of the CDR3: TGCAGCGTTGACATTGAGGGCTCGGTGCAAGATACGCAGTATTTT. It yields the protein CSVDIEGSVQDTQYF.